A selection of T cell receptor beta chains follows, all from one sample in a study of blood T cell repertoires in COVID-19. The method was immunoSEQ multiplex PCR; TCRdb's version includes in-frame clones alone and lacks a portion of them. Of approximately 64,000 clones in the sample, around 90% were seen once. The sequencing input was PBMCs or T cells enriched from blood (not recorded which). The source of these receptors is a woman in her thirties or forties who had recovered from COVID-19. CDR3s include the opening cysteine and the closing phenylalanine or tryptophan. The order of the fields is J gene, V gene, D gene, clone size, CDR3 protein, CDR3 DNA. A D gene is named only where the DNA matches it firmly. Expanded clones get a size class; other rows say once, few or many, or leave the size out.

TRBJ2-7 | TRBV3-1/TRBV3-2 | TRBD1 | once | CASSQDFGTGGYEQYF | TGTGCCAGCAGCCAAGATTTCGGGACAGGGGGGTACGAGCAGTACTTC
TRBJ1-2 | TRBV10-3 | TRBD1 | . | CAISGGLTGGDYGYTF | TGTGCCATCAGTGGGGGCTTAACAGGGGGCGACTATGGCTACACCTTC
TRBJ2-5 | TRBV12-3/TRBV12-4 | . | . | CASSSRETQYF | TGTGCCAGCAGTTCCCGAGAGACCCAGTACTTC
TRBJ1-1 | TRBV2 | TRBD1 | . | CASSVLTGTNTEAFF | TGTGCCAGCAGTGTGTTGACAGGGACGAACACTGAAGCTTTCTTT
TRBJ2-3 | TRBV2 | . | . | CASSESALSTDTQYF | TGTGCCAGCAGTGAAAGTGCGCTAAGCACAGATACGCAGTATTTT
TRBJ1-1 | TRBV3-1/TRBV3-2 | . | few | CASSQEGVFRVTHPTEAFF | TGTGCCAGCAGCCAAGAAGGGGTGTTCAGGGTGACTCACCCCACTGAAGCTTTCTTT
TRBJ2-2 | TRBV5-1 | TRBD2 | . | CASRPTPGLAGASNTGELFF | TGCGCCAGCCGCCCCACGCCGGGACTAGCGGGGGCCTCGAACACCGGGGAGCTGTTTTTT
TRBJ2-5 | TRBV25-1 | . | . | CASSEWGRETQYF | TGTGCCAGCAGTGAATGGGGGCGAGAGACCCAGTACTTC
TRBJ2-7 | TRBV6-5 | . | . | CASINRTPPYEQYF | TGTGCCAGCATAAACCGGACACCTCCGTACGAGCAGTACTTC
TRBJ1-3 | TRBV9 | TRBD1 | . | CASSATGPRGNTIYF | TGTGCCAGCAGCGCGACAGGGCCACGGGGAAACACCATATATTTT
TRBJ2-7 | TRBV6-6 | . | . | CASNYRSLGEQYF | TGTGCCAGCAACTACAGGAGCCTAGGTGAGCAGTACTTC
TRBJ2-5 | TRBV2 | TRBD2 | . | CASKGTSGGALETQYF | TGTGCCAGCAAGGGGACTAGCGGGGGGGCTTTGGAGACCCAGTACTTC
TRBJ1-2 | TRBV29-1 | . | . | CSTARTDNYGYTF | TGCAGCACCGCAAGGACAGATAATTATGGCTACACCTTC
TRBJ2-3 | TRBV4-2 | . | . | CASSQGREDTQYF | TGTGCCAGCAGCCAGGGGCGGGAAGATACGCAGTATTTT
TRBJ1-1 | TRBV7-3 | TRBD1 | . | CASSVNRGTEAFF | TGTGCCAGCAGCGTAAACAGGGGCACTGAAGCTTTCTTT
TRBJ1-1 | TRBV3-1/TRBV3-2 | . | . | CASSHSYSRGWKDNTEAFF | TGTGCCAGCAGCCACTCATATAGCAGGGGATGGAAAGATAACACTGAAGCTTTCTTT
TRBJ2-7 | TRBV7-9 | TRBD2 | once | CASSPVGGESYEQYF | TGTGCCAGCAGCCCGGTGGGGGGGGAATCCTACGAGCAGTACTTC
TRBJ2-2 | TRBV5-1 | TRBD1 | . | CASSSPLEPGQGRTGELFF | TGCGCCAGCAGCTCCCCCCTTGAACCGGGACAGGGGCGCACCGGGGAGCTGTTTTTT
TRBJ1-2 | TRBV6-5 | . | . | CASGDLTMTGYTF | TGTGCCAGCGGCGACTTAACAATGACTGGCTACACCTTC
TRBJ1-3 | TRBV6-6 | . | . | CASNGGHGNTIYF | TGTGCCAGCAACGGGGGGCATGGAAACACCATATATTTT
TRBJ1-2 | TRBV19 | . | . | CASSSGLFYGYTF | TGTGCCAGTAGTTCGGGTCTTTTCTATGGCTACACCTTC
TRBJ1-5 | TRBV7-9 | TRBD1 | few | CASARGGQGGNSNQPQHF | TGTGCCAGCGCTAGAGGGGGACAGGGTGGGAATAGCAATCAGCCCCAGCATTTT
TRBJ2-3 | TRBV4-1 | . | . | CASSSGQGLTDTQYF | TGCGCCAGCTCCAGCGGGCAAGGCCTCACAGATACGCAGTATTTT
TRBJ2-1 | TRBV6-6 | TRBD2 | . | CASRGTSGVNEQFF | TGTGCCAGCAGGGGGACTAGCGGGGTCAATGAGCAGTTCTTC
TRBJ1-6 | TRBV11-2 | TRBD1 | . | CASSSGTVLNSPLHF | TGTGCCAGCAGCTCGGGGACAGTGCTTAATTCACCCCTCCACTTT
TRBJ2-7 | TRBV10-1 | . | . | CASSQGYEQYF | TGCGCCAGCAGCCAGGGGTACGAGCAGTACTTC
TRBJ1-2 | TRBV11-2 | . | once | CASSLGQGLTIF | TGTGCCAGCAGCTTAGGGCAGGGCCTAACGATCTTC
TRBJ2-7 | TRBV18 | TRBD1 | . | CASSLDRGYEQYF | TGTGCCAGCTCATTGGACAGGGGCTACGAGCAGTACTTC
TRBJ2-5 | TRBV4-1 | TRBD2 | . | CASSQFAGEETQYF | TGCGCCAGCAGCCAATTTGCGGGGGAGGAGACCCAGTACTTC
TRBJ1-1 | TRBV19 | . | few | CASSISQQRMNTEAFF | TGTGCCAGTAGTATAAGCCAACAGAGAATGAACACTGAAGCTTTCTTT
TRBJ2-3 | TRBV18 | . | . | CASSSLPAGPSTDTQYF | TGTGCCAGCTCATCCTTACCCGCGGGGCCTAGCACAGATACGCAGTATTTT
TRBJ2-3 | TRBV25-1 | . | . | CASSESAGSTDTQYF | TGTGCCAGCAGTGAATCGGCGGGGAGCACAGATACGCAGTATTTT
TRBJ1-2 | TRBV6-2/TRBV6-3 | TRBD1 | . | CASSPRGRAYGYTF | TGTGCCAGCAGTCCCAGGGGGCGCGCCTATGGCTACACCTTC
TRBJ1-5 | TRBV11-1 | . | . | CASSRGSSNQPQHF | TGTGCCAGCAGCCGGGGTAGCAGCAATCAGCCCCAGCATTTT
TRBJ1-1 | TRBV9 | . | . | CASSRSLWDTEAFF | TGTGCCAGCAGCCGGAGCCTATGGGACACTGAAGCTTTCTTT
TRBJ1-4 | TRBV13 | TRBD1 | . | CASSLGGQGARNEKLFF | TGTGCCAGCAGCTTAGGGGGGCAGGGGGCGCGGAATGAAAAACTGTTTTTT
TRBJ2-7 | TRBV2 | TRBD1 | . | CTSSVDKGRGYEQYF | TGTACCAGCAGTGTGGATAAGGGCAGGGGGTACGAGCAGTACTTC
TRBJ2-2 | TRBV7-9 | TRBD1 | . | CASSRPGQGVSGELFF | TGTGCCAGCAGCCGACCGGGACAGGGAGTTTCCGGGGAGCTGTTTTTT
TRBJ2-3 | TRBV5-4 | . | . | CASSSGTSYGTDTQYF | TGTGCCAGCAGCTCCGGGACTTCTTACGGCACAGATACGCAGTATTTT
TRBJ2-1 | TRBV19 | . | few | CASSLKHAASSYNEQFF | TGTGCCAGTAGCCTCAAGCACGCGGCGAGCTCCTACAATGAGCAGTTCTTC
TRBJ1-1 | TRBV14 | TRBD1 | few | CASSRDRANTEAFF | TGTGCCAGCAGCCGCGACAGGGCGAACACTGAAGCTTTCTTT
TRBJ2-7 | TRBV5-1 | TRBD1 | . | CASSSGTATYEQYF | TGCGCCAGCAGCTCGGGGACAGCCACCTACGAGCAGTACTTC
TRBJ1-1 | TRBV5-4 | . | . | CASSEGGTEAFF | TGTGCCAGCTCCGAGGGAGGCACTGAAGCTTTCTTT
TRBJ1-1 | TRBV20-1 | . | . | CSASPLNTEAFF | TGCAGTGCTAGTCCTCTGAACACTGAAGCTTTCTTT
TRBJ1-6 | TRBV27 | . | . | CASSLSGAIYNSPLHF | TGTGCCAGCAGTTTATCTGGGGCCATCTATAATTCACCCCTCCACTTT
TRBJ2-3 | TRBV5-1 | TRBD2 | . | CASSSPVSGGARNTQYF | TGCGCCAGCAGCTCCCCTGTTAGCGGGGGGGCCAGAAATACGCAGTATTTT
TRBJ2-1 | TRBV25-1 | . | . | CASSEGRYNEQFF | TGTGCCAGCAGTGAAGGGAGGTACAATGAGCAGTTCTTC
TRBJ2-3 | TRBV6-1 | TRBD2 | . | CASSESMASGVADTQYF | TGTGCCAGCAGTGAATCTATGGCTAGCGGGGTGGCAGATACGCAGTATTTT
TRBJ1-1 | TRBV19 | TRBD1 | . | CASSMGQGAGYTEAFF | TGTGCCAGTAGTATGGGGCAGGGGGCGGGTTACACTGAAGCTTTCTTT
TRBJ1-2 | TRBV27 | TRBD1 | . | CASSLSGTGAGYGYTF | TGTGCCAGCAGTTTATCGGGAACAGGGGCCGGCTATGGCTACACCTTC
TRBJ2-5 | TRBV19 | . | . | CASSIGQIQETQYF | TGTGCCAGTAGTATTGGACAAATCCAAGAGACCCAGTACTTC